This TCR beta chain was identified during a study of T cell responses to AZD1222 COVID-19 vaccine. General study results and limits: Repertoires were sampled only after the peak T cell response. With two AZD1222 doses given, Spike-specific TCR breadth and depth both rose. Clonal diversity was possibly underestimated, and white British individuals and females predominated among donors.

Concerning this clone: The antigen is undetermined.

The table came from immunoSEQ multiplex PCR; TCRdb's copy has only in-frame clones and leaves some out. The sample holds about 180,000 clones; around nine tenths are singletons and the top ten take approximately 26%. CDR1 is MDHEN, CDR2 SYDVKM, per germline. This CDR3 comprises 14 residues. After removal of 11 bases from V and 4 bases from J, the junction contained 9 bases not matched to a gene. The V and J genes are TRBV28 and TRBJ1-4; 8 bases line up with TRBD1. This receptor was obtained from an adult who received the AZD1222 COVID-19 vaccine. The sample was peripheral blood, taken 28 days after the second AZD1222 dose. This CDR3 reads CAVQGGGRNEKLFF. The CDR3 DNA is TGTGCCGTACAGGGGGGAGGACGTAATGAAAAACTGTTTTTT.